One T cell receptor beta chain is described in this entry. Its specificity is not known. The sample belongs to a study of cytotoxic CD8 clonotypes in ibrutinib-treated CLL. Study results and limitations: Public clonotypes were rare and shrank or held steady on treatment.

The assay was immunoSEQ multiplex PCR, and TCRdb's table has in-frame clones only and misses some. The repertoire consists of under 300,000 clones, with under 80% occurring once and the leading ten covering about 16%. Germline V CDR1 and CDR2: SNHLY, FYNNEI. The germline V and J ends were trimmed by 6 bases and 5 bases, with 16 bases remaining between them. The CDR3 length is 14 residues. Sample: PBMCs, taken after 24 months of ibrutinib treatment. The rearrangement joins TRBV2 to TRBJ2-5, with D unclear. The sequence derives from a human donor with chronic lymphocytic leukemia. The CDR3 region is CASSGPVGRETQYF. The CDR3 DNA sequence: TGTGCCAGCAGCGGCCCAGTCGGTCGGGAGACCCAGTACTTC. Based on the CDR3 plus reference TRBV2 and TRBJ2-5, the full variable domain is EPEVTQTPSHQVTQMGQEVILRCVPISNHLYFYWYRQILGQKVEFLVSFYNNEISEKSEIFDDQFSVERPDGSNFTLKIRSTKLEDSAMYFCASSGPVGRETQYFGPGTRLLVL.